This record concerns one T cell receptor (beta chain) sequence. No antigen is known for it. This specimen belongs to a study of a mutant IDH1 vaccine in newly diagnosed glioma. Study as a whole: Therapy received beforehand was radiotherapy, temozolomide, or both, with most patients given both.

The method was immunoSEQ multiplex PCR; TCRdb's version includes in-frame clones alone and lacks a portion of them. In the table there are about 54,000 clones, 75% to 85% of which are singletons. V was cut by 4 bases and J by 4 bases, with 20 bases left in between. Germline V gives CDR1 SGDLS, CDR2 YYNGEE. The CDR3 consists of 16 residues. As to time point: week 5, during vaccination. Vaccination used 300 ug of mutant IDH1 20-mer peptide per dose, with topical imiquimod. The sample consisted of PBMCs, taken from a glioma patient whose treatment included an IDH1 peptide vaccine. The chain carries TRBV9 and TRBJ2-5, with D possibly being TRBD2 (5 bases). This clonotype was obtained from a man younger than 40 with glioma. The CDR3 DNA follows: TGTGCCAGCAGCCCCGACCTAACTAGTATTGTAGAGACCCAGTACTTC. Translation gives CASSPDLTSIVETQYF.